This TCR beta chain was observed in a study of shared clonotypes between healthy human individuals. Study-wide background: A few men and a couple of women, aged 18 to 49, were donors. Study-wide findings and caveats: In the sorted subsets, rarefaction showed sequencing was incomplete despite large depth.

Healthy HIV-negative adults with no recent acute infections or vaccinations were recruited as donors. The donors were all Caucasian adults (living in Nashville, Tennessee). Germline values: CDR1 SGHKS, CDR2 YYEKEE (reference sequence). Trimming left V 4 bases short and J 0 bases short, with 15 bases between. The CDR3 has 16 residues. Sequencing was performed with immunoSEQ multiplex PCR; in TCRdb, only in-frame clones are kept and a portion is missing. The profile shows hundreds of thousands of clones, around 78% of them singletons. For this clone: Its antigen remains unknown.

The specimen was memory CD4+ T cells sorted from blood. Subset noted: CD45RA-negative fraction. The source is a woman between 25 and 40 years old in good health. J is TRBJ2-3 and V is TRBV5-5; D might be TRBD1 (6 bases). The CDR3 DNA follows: TGTGCCAGCAGCCCCCTGACAGGTACTAGCACAGATACGCAGTATTTT. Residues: CASSPLTGTSTDTQYF.